This TCR beta chain was sequenced for a study of identical twins. The germline CDR1 and CDR2 sequences are DFQATT and SNEGSKA (reference sequence). The CDR3 is 17 residues long. J was trimmed by 0 bases and V by 6 bases; bases with no gene match: 4. Study-level points and caveats: Conclusions were based on cross-sectional statistical analysis, without following the same donors. While abundant cord blood beta clonotypes carried fewer insertions, memory repertoires showed no such pattern.

A universal primer binding site was introduced by template switching. The final cDNA contained unique molecular identifiers. TCRdb analysed the 5' RACE reads with MiXCR anew, one entry per CDR3 protein. The table includes approximately 220,000 distinct CDR3 sequences, roughly 7.5% detected once. A note on this clonotype: Its antigen is not identified.

The same sample was also studied in work on yellow fever vaccine responses in identical twins.

The J gene is TRBJ2-2, the V gene TRBV20-1; 16 bases fit TRBD2. The source is a woman aged 18-30 years in good health. The sequenced sample consisted of CD8+ T cells sorted from blood. The CDR3 loop reads CSASGLAGGANTGELFF. CDR3 in DNA: TGCAGTGCATCGGGACTAGCGGGGGGGGCGAACACCGGGGAGCTGTTTTTT.